Following are 16 T cell receptor beta chains from one sample sequenced in a study of T cell responses to AZD1222 COVID-19 vaccine. The repertoire was sequenced with immunoSEQ multiplex PCR; TCRdb's copy has only in-frame clones and lacks some. The repertoire holds 100,000 to 150,000 clones, with 93% as singletons. The sequences come from peripheral blood, collected 28 days after the second AZD1222 dose. All receptors derive from an adult who received the AZD1222 COVID-19 vaccine.

This chain joins TRBV28 and TRBJ1-5, with 8 bases aligning to TRBD1. Germline V CDR1 and CDR2: MDHEN, SYDVKM. The V gene end was trimmed by 5 bases and the J gene end by 7 bases; junction bases not matched to a gene: 10. This CDR3 comprises 15 residues. CDR3 bases: TGTGCCAGCAGTCATGCCTTGGACAGGGAACAGCCCCAGCATTTT. Its translation is CASSHALDREQPQHF.

The chain employs TRBV4-3 and TRBJ1-1; the match to TRBD1 covers 7 bases. Losses at the gene ends were 5 bases for V and 4 bases for J; bases not matched to a gene: 7. This CDR3 is built from 14 residues. Germline V gives CDR1 LGHNA, CDR2 YSLEER. The CDR3 spells CASSVGGAATEAFF. In DNA, the CDR3 is TGCGCCAGCAGCGTAGGGGGCGCAGCCACTGAAGCTTTCTTT.

The chain has TRBV25-1 and TRBJ1-2; tentative D call: TRBD1 (6 bases). The CDR3 runs 17 residues. In germline, CDR1 is MGHDK, CDR2 SYGVNS. The ends were cut back, 5 bases at V and 1 base at J, with 20 bases in the middle. CDR3 bases: TGTGCCAGCAGTCCAAATATTCGGACAGTTTATAACTATGGCTACACCTTC. It yields the protein CASSPNIRTVYNYGYTF.

The rearrangement joins TRBV10-3 to TRBJ1-2; D is possibly TRBD1 (5 bases). The CDR3 is 15 amino acids. Trimming shortened V by 11 bases and J by 4 bases, and 23 bases separated the two germline ends. Germline V gives CDR1 ENHRY, CDR2 SYGVKD. Written as DNA, the CDR3 is TGTGCCGCCGCCCCGCAGAGGGGTCGCGGCTATGGCTACACCTTC. Residues: CAAAPQRGRGYGYTF.

V is TRBV14 and J is TRBJ1-1, with no clear D. From germline, CDR1 is SGHDN and CDR2 FVKESK. The CDR3 spans 14 residues. The germline V and J ends were trimmed by 1 base and 6 bases, with 12 bases remaining between them. The CDR3 nucleotides are TGTGCCAGCAGCCAAGCACCCTTCGTCGCTGAAGCTTTCTTT. It yields the protein CASSQAPFVAEAFF.

The chain employs TRBV2 and TRBJ1-1; D is unresolved. The germline CDR1 and CDR2 sequences are SNHLY and FYNNEI. Trimming took 3 bases from V and 6 from J, leaving 14 bases between them. CDR3 length: 14 residues. CDR3 in amino acids: CASSDGWPSSEAFF. CDR3 in DNA: TGTGCCAGCAGTGATGGTTGGCCTTCCTCTGAAGCTTTCTTT.

The chain employs TRBV7-9 and TRBJ1-3; D possibly corresponds to TRBD1 (5 bases). V was shortened by 4 bases and J by 2 bases, with 18 bases between the two germline ends. Germline loops: CDR1 SEHNR, CDR2 FQNEAQ (reference sequence). This CDR3 has 17 residues. The CDR3 DNA reads TGTGCCAGCAGCTCCGTTCAGGGCCACGAAACTGGAAACACCATATATTTT. Protein sequence: CASSSVQGHETGNTIYF.

The chain recombines TRBV2 with TRBJ2-7; D gene unclear. The CDR3 runs to 13 residues. Trimming shortened V by 2 bases and J by 5 bases, and 10 bases separated the two germline ends. CDR1 and CDR2 (germline): SNHLY, FYNNEI. This CDR3 is CASSESQFHEQYF. The CDR3 nucleotides read TGTGCCAGCAGTGAAAGTCAGTTCCACGAGCAGTACTTC.

This chain joins TRBV5-1 and TRBJ1-4; 8 nucleotides line up with TRBD1. The CDR3 has 14 residues. Looked up from germline, CDR1 is SGHRS and CDR2 is YFSETQ. Germline trimming cut 6 bases from V and 11 bases from J; bases unmatched to any gene: 12. CDR3 nucleotide sequence: TGCGCCAGCAAGGAAGGACAGGGAAGCGGCAAACTGTTTTTT. The encoded protein is CASKEGQGSGKLFF.

The chain uses TRBV27 and TRBJ1-2, with D perhaps matching TRBD1 (5 bases). Trimming cost V 9 bases and J 6 bases, with 20 bases left between them. Per the germline V gene, CDR1 is MNHEY and CDR2 is SMNVEV (reference sequence). CDR3 length equals 14 residues. CDR3 in amino acids: CASSRDPTVHGYTF. The CDR3 bases are TGTGCCAGTTCCCGGGACCCTACAGTACATGGCTACACCTTC.

DNA for the CDR3: TGCAGTGCCTCGGCAGGGCAAGGGGAGTACTTC. Translation gives CSASAGQGEYF. This sequence joins TRBV20-1 and TRBJ2-7, with D tentatively TRBD1 (5 bases). Germline values: CDR1 DFQATT, CDR2 SNEGSKA (reference sequence). The CDR3 consists of 11 residues. Trimming removed 6 bases from V and 11 bases from J, with 17 bases in between.

The chain is built from TRBV27 and TRBJ1-1; D gene uncertain. The germline V and J ends were trimmed by 5 bases and 3 bases, with 7 bases remaining between them. Germline values: CDR1 MNHEY, CDR2 SMNVEV (reference sequence). The CDR3 runs 12 residues. CDR3 region: CASSTQDTEAFF. The CDR3 coding sequence is TGTGCCAGCAGTACCCAGGACACTGAAGCTTTCTTT.

This chain joins TRBV7-2 and TRBJ2-5; 9 positions match TRBD2. V shed 1 base and J 4 bases; nucleotides not matched to a gene: 10. Germline CDR1 SGHTA, CDR2 FQGNSA. The CDR3 is 17 residues long. In nucleotides, the CDR3 is TGTGCCAGCAGCTTAGTGGGGACTAGCTTTTTAGGAGAGACCCAGTACTTC. It encodes CASSLVGTSFLGETQYF.

The gene calls are TRBV29-1 and TRBJ1-5, with D possibly being TRBD1 (5 bases). Germline CDR1 reads SQVTM; CDR2 reads ANQGSEA. V lost 6 bases and J 5 bases, leaving 14 bases between the germline ends. The CDR3 has 13 amino acids. Here the CDR3 DNA reads TGCAGCGTAGCACAAGGGGTGGATCAGCCCCAGCATTTT. Its translation: CSVAQGVDQPQHF.

The chain recombines TRBV29-1 with TRBJ1-3, with 7 bases matching TRBD1. Per the germline V gene, CDR1 is SQVTM and CDR2 is ANQGSEA. This CDR3 contains 15 residues. Trimming at V came to 6 bases and at J to 2 bases, leaving 10 bases not matched to a gene. The CDR3 DNA reads as TGCAGCGTATTAGGTATCCAGGGGGCTGGAAACACCATATATTTT. This translates into CSVLGIQGAGNTIYF.

J is TRBJ2-3 and V is TRBV15, with a possible D match to TRBD2 (6 bases). CDR3 length equals 17 residues. Per germline, CDR1 LNHNV and CDR2 YYDKDF (reference sequence). V shed 0 bases and J shed 1 base, with 14 bases lying between them. Here the CDR3 reads CATSRDVAGGGTDTQYF. CDR3 bases: TGTGCCACCAGCAGAGATGTGGCCGGCGGGGGCACAGATACGCAGTATTTT.